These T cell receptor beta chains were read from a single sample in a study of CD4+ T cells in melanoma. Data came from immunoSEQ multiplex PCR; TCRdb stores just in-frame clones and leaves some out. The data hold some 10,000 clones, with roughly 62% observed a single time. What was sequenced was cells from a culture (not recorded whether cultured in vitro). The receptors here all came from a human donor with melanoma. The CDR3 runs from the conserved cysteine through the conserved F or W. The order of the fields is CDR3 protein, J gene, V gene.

CDR3: CASSSSRASYTF; J: TRBJ1-2; V: TRBV11-2
CDR3: CASSQVLIFGGYTF; J: TRBJ1-2; V: TRBV4-1
CDR3: CASSFGGRNGYTF; J: TRBJ1-2; V: TRBV27
CDR3: CASSPGGGGADTQYF; J: TRBJ2-3; V: TRBV7-9
CDR3: CASSVRRGAGETQYF; J: TRBJ2-5; V: TRBV27
CDR3: CASSQDIRDTRHGYTF; J: TRBJ1-2; V: TRBV7-2
CDR3: CASSADRVANTGELFF; J: TRBJ2-2; V: TRBV19
CDR3: CASSLGTGGPSPLHF; J: TRBJ1-6; V: TRBV11-2
CDR3: CASTQTQNTIYF; J: TRBJ1-3; V: TRBV11-2
CDR3: CAWMEGSGSPLHF; J: TRBJ1-6; V: TRBV30
CDR3: CASSQDSSSGGELFF; J: TRBJ2-2; V: TRBV4-1
CDR3: CASSLAPMRVRADTQYF; J: TRBJ2-3; V: TRBV7-6
CDR3: CASSLGVQGGKLFF; J: TRBJ1-4; V: TRBV18
CDR3: CASSSSTSQETQYF; J: TRBJ2-5; V: TRBV7-3
CDR3: CASSPGAGRETQYF; J: TRBJ2-5; V: TRBV5-1
CDR3: CASSPNFARPYEQFF; J: TRBJ2-1; V: TRBV7-8
CDR3: CASSSLDSEGTYEQYF; J: TRBJ2-7; V: TRBV7-9
CDR3: CASRTEGNQPQHF; J: TRBJ1-5; V: TRBV19
CDR3: CASSPLSGQGTQRAKNIQYF; J: TRBJ2-4; V: TRBV18
CDR3: CASSRDSLNYGYTF; J: TRBJ1-2; V: TRBV5-1
CDR3: CASSRTESSYNSPLHF; J: TRBJ1-6; V: TRBV4-1
CDR3: CAWSRQGLSSYNSPLHF; J: TRBJ1-6; V: TRBV30
CDR3: CAITQGANTEAFF; J: TRBJ1-1; V: TRBV10-3
CDR3: CASRIGINQETQYF; J: TRBJ2-5; V: TRBV5-1
CDR3: CASNKERGRNEQFF; J: TRBJ2-1; V: TRBV6-6
CDR3: CASSYSLSYNEQFF; J: TRBJ2-1; V: TRBV6-5
CDR3: CASRRGNNQPQHF; J: TRBJ1-5; V: TRBV7-2